These T cell receptor beta chains were read from a single sample in a study of cytomegalovirus exposure and HLA in healthy donors. Profiled with immunoSEQ multiplex PCR; TCRdb holds only in-frame clones, not every one. Of around 100,000 clones listed, 60% to 85% are singletons. The sequenced material came from PBMCs. Receptor source: a female donor in good health and CMV-seropositive. Both conserved end residues are part of each CDR3. The order of the fields is D gene, CDR3 length, J gene, V gene, clone size, CDR3 protein, CDR3 DNA. A D gene is named only where the DNA matches it firmly. Size tells how often a clone was seen (once, few, many) or the class of an expanded clone, and some rows leave it out.

D gene: TRBD1; CDR3 length: 13; J gene: TRBJ1-2; V gene: TRBV28; clone size: NA; CDR3 protein: CASSPGQGNGYTF; CDR3 DNA: TGTGCCAGCAGTCCGGGACAGGGGAATGGCTACACCTTC
D gene: NA; CDR3 length: 15; J gene: TRBJ2-7; V gene: TRBV7-3; clone size: NA; CDR3 protein: CASSLGPGKAHEQYF; CDR3 DNA: TGTGCCAGCAGCTTAGGACCAGGGAAGGCCCACGAGCAGTACTTC
D gene: NA; CDR3 length: 18; J gene: TRBJ2-1; V gene: TRBV4-1; clone size: NA; CDR3 protein: CASSHRPGTTYSYNEQFF; CDR3 DNA: TGCGCCAGCAGCCATCGTCCGGGGACAACCTACTCCTACAATGAGCAGTTCTTC
D gene: NA; CDR3 length: 12; J gene: TRBJ1-5; V gene: TRBV7-9; clone size: NA; CDR3 protein: CASSLMDGTQHF; CDR3 DNA: TGTGCCAGCAGCTTAATGGACGGGACCCAGCATTTT
D gene: NA; CDR3 length: 13; J gene: TRBJ2-1; V gene: TRBV5-1; clone size: NA; CDR3 protein: CASSLVAANEQFF; CDR3 DNA: TGCGCCAGCAGCTTGGTGGCGGCGAATGAGCAGTTCTTC
D gene: NA; CDR3 length: 14; J gene: TRBJ2-1; V gene: TRBV5-1; clone size: NA; CDR3 protein: CASSFQESYNEQFF; CDR3 DNA: TGCGCCAGCAGCTTTCAGGAAAGCTACAATGAGCAGTTCTTC
D gene: NA; CDR3 length: 16; J gene: TRBJ1-4; V gene: TRBV7-9; clone size: few; CDR3 protein: CASSPIGDLANEKLFF; CDR3 DNA: TGTGCCAGCAGCCCCATCGGGGATTTGGCTAATGAAAAACTGTTTTTT
D gene: TRBD2; CDR3 length: 17; J gene: TRBJ2-1; V gene: TRBV28; clone size: few; CDR3 protein: CASSSRQLAGAPNEQFF; CDR3 DNA: TGTGCCAGCAGTTCCCGACAACTAGCGGGGGCCCCCAATGAGCAGTTCTTC
D gene: TRBD1; CDR3 length: 16; J gene: TRBJ2-2; V gene: TRBV5-4; clone size: NA; CDR3 protein: CASSSWTGANTGELFF; CDR3 DNA: TGTGCCAGCAGCTCATGGACAGGGGCGAACACCGGGGAGCTGTTTTTT
D gene: NA; CDR3 length: 13; J gene: TRBJ1-1; V gene: TRBV19; clone size: NA; CDR3 protein: CASSPQMNTEAFF; CDR3 DNA: TGTGCCAGTAGCCCCCAGATGAACACTGAAGCTTTCTTT
D gene: TRBD1; CDR3 length: 14; J gene: TRBJ1-1; V gene: TRBV30; clone size: NA; CDR3 protein: CAWSFTQGSTEAFF; CDR3 DNA: TGTGCCTGGAGTTTTACACAGGGGTCGACTGAAGCTTTCTTT
D gene: NA; CDR3 length: 17; J gene: TRBJ1-5; V gene: TRBV15; clone size: NA; CDR3 protein: CATSRDLPGNSNQPQHF; CDR3 DNA: TGTGCCACCAGCAGAGATCTTCCAGGTAATAGCAATCAGCCCCAGCATTTT
D gene: NA; CDR3 length: 18; J gene: TRBJ2-7; V gene: TRBV5-1; clone size: NA; CDR3 protein: CASSLGVGGGTGSYEQYF; CDR3 DNA: TGCGCCAGCAGCTTGGGGGTGGGTGGGGGGACCGGATCCTACGAGCAGTACTTC
D gene: NA; CDR3 length: 16; J gene: TRBJ2-7; V gene: TRBV28; clone size: NA; CDR3 protein: CASSLLGWRSSYEQYF; CDR3 DNA: TGTGCCAGCAGTTTATTGGGCTGGAGGAGCTCCTACGAGCAGTACTTC
D gene: NA; CDR3 length: 15; J gene: TRBJ1-6; V gene: TRBV12-5; clone size: NA; CDR3 protein: CASGLVRGHNSPLHF; CDR3 DNA: TGTGCTAGTGGTTTGGTCAGGGGTCATAATTCACCCCTCCACTTT
D gene: TRBD2; CDR3 length: 15; J gene: TRBJ2-7; V gene: TRBV6-5; clone size: few; CDR3 protein: CASSSGTSGRYEQYF; CDR3 DNA: TGTGCCAGCAGTTCCGGGACTAGCGGGAGGTACGAGCAGTACTTC
D gene: NA; CDR3 length: 11; J gene: TRBJ2-7; V gene: TRBV20-1; clone size: NA; CDR3 protein: CSARQGNEQYF; CDR3 DNA: TGCAGTGCTAGACAGGGTAACGAGCAGTACTTC
D gene: TRBD2; CDR3 length: 15; J gene: TRBJ2-5; V gene: TRBV15; clone size: NA; CDR3 protein: CATRTSGGGGETQYF; CDR3 DNA: TGTGCCACTAGGACTAGCGGGGGGGGAGGGGAGACCCAGTACTTC
D gene: NA; CDR3 length: 13; J gene: TRBJ1-1; V gene: TRBV7-2; clone size: NA; CDR3 protein: CASSLEQGFEAFF; CDR3 DNA: TGTGCCAGCAGCTTAGAACAGGGCTTTGAAGCTTTCTTT
D gene: NA; CDR3 length: 12; J gene: TRBJ2-2; V gene: TRBV2; clone size: NA; CDR3 protein: CASRNSAGELFF; CDR3 DNA: TGTGCCAGCAGGAACTCGGCCGGGGAGCTGTTTTTT
D gene: TRBD1; CDR3 length: 15; J gene: TRBJ1-3; V gene: TRBV6-5; clone size: NA; CDR3 protein: CASSAQGAWGNTIYF; CDR3 DNA: TGTGCCAGCAGTGCACAGGGGGCGTGGGGAAACACCATATATTTT
D gene: TRBD2; CDR3 length: 17; J gene: TRBJ2-3; V gene: TRBV28; clone size: NA; CDR3 protein: CASSLVVLAGVRGTQYF; CDR3 DNA: TGTGCCAGCAGTTTGGTTGTACTAGCGGGGGTACGAGGTACGCAGTATTTT
D gene: NA; CDR3 length: 15; J gene: TRBJ2-7; V gene: TRBV27; clone size: NA; CDR3 protein: CASSLVPTGSYEQYF; CDR3 DNA: TGTGCCAGCAGTTTAGTACCTACAGGGTCCTACGAGCAGTACTTC
D gene: TRBD1; CDR3 length: 14; J gene: TRBJ2-3; V gene: TRBV7-2; clone size: few; CDR3 protein: CASSSPAAGGTQYF; CDR3 DNA: TGTGCCAGCAGCTCACCGGCAGCAGGGGGAACGCAGTATTTT
D gene: NA; CDR3 length: 13; J gene: TRBJ1-2; V gene: TRBV29-1; clone size: NA; CDR3 protein: CSVDRGANDGYTF; CDR3 DNA: TGCAGCGTTGACCGGGGGGCTAACGATGGCTACACCTTC
D gene: TRBD1; CDR3 length: 15; J gene: TRBJ2-5; V gene: TRBV5-1; clone size: NA; CDR3 protein: CASRRTTGPEETQYF; CDR3 DNA: TGCGCCAGCAGACGTACGACAGGGCCTGAAGAGACCCAGTACTTC
D gene: TRBD2; CDR3 length: 17; J gene: TRBJ2-7; V gene: TRBV11-1; clone size: NA; CDR3 protein: CASSPKSRSGGSYEQYF; CDR3 DNA: TGTGCCAGCAGCCCAAAGTCGAGAAGCGGGGGATCCTACGAGCAGTACTTC
D gene: NA; CDR3 length: 13; J gene: TRBJ1-2; V gene: TRBV7-6; clone size: NA; CDR3 protein: CASSQRGSPGYTF; CDR3 DNA: TGTGCCAGCAGTCAGCGGGGCAGCCCTGGCTACACCTTC
D gene: TRBD1; CDR3 length: 16; J gene: TRBJ2-1; V gene: TRBV19; clone size: NA; CDR3 protein: CASSIGGTGGWNEQFF; CDR3 DNA: TGTGCCAGTAGTATAGGTGGTACAGGGGGCTGGAATGAGCAGTTCTTC
D gene: NA; CDR3 length: 15; J gene: TRBJ1-2; V gene: TRBV7-6; clone size: NA; CDR3 protein: CASSPRRAGDYGYTF; CDR3 DNA: TGTGCCAGCAGCCCACGGCGGGCAGGAGACTATGGCTACACCTTC
D gene: NA; CDR3 length: 11; J gene: TRBJ1-1; V gene: TRBV30; clone size: NA; CDR3 protein: CAWSLNGRAFF; CDR3 DNA: TGTGCCTGGAGTTTAAACGGGAGAGCTTTCTTT
D gene: NA; CDR3 length: 12; J gene: TRBJ1-5; V gene: TRBV19; clone size: NA; CDR3 protein: CASNRQYQPQHF; CDR3 DNA: TGTGCCAGTAACCGACAGTATCAGCCCCAGCATTTT
D gene: NA; CDR3 length: 15; J gene: TRBJ1-4; V gene: TRBV5-1; clone size: NA; CDR3 protein: CASSPLQGLNEKLFF; CDR3 DNA: TGCGCCAGCAGCCCGCTCCAGGGGCTCAATGAAAAACTGTTTTTT
D gene: TRBD2; CDR3 length: 14; J gene: TRBJ2-7; V gene: TRBV2; clone size: NA; CDR3 protein: CAGTSGDSLNEQYF; CDR3 DNA: TGTGCCGGCACCAGCGGGGACTCACTTAACGAGCAGTACTTC
D gene: NA; CDR3 length: 13; J gene: TRBJ1-1; V gene: TRBV5-1; clone size: NA; CDR3 protein: CASSPSVGEDAFF; CDR3 DNA: TGCGCCAGCAGCCCGTCGGTAGGGGAAGATGCTTTCTTT
D gene: NA; CDR3 length: 15; J gene: TRBJ1-2; V gene: TRBV7-9; clone size: NA; CDR3 protein: CASSLDGTANYGYTF; CDR3 DNA: TGTGCCAGCAGCTTAGACGGAACAGCTAACTATGGCTACACCTTC
D gene: NA; CDR3 length: 16; J gene: TRBJ2-2; V gene: TRBV9; clone size: NA; CDR3 protein: CASSVFERVGTGELFF; CDR3 DNA: TGTGCCAGCAGCGTATTCGAGAGGGTGGGAACCGGGGAGCTGTTTTTT
D gene: NA; CDR3 length: 16; J gene: TRBJ1-5; V gene: TRBV7-8; clone size: NA; CDR3 protein: CASSFRPGQTNQPQHF; CDR3 DNA: TGTGCCAGCAGCTTTCGTCCAGGGCAGACCAATCAGCCCCAGCATTTT
D gene: NA; CDR3 length: 12; J gene: TRBJ1-2; V gene: TRBV30; clone size: NA; CDR3 protein: CAFHRVMGGYTF; CDR3 DNA: TGTGCCTTCCACAGGGTGATGGGGGGCTACACCTTC
D gene: TRBD2; CDR3 length: 15; J gene: TRBJ2-1; V gene: TRBV19; clone size: NA; CDR3 protein: CASSILAGDEGEQFF; CDR3 DNA: TGTGCCAGTAGTATCCTAGCGGGAGATGAGGGTGAGCAGTTCTTC
D gene: NA; CDR3 length: 16; J gene: TRBJ2-3; V gene: TRBV5-1; clone size: few; CDR3 protein: CASSLGGAEGLDTQYF; CDR3 DNA: TGCGCCAGCAGCTTGGGTGGAGCGGAGGGCTTGGATACGCAGTATTTT
D gene: TRBD2; CDR3 length: 16; J gene: TRBJ2-3; V gene: TRBV18; clone size: once; CDR3 protein: CASSPPTSGRVDTQYF; CDR3 DNA: TGTGCCAGCTCACCACCGACTAGCGGGAGGGTAGATACGCAGTATTTT